This passage covers 2 T cell receptor beta chains from one sample sequenced in a study of T-cell memory formation after mild COVID-19. TCRdb re-derived calls from the 5' RACE reads in MiXCR, one entry per CDR3 protein. The table has 250,000 to 350,000 distinct CDR3 sequences, approximately 16% seen once. Sequenced sample: PBMCs or a T cell subset sorted from them (not recorded which). Every receptor here comes from a man younger than 35 who had mild COVID-19 (a few samples of this study predate the infection). Cell type and time point are not known.

This clonotype was counted a few times. The gene calls are TRBV6-5 and TRBJ2-3; no definite D call. Trimming stripped 2 bases from V and 0 bases from J, with 9 bases between. Germline assignment: CDR1 MNHEY and CDR2 SVGAGI. CDR3 length: 15 residues. This CDR3 reads CASSYLAGSTDTQYF. In nucleotides, the CDR3 is TGTGCCAGCAGTTACCTTGCAGGCAGCACAGATACGCAGTATTTT.

The chain joins TRBV7-9 to TRBJ1-2; D ambiguous. V was cut by 5 bases and J by 3 bases, with 13 bases left in between. The CDR3 runs 14 residues. Per germline, CDR1 SEHNR and CDR2 FQNEAQ (reference sequence). The CDR3 nucleotides are TGTGCCAGCAGCCCCCGGTTAGCCGACTATGGCTACACCTTC. It encodes CASSPRLADYGYTF.